These T cell receptor beta chains were read from a single sample in a study of spatial heterogeneity in lung cancer. TCRdb re-analysed the 5' RACE reads in MiXCR, keeping a single row per CDR3 protein. The repertoire consists of 40,000 to 55,000 distinct CDR3 sequences, with roughly 7.1% occurring once and the leading ten covering 35% to 55%. Material: PBMCs, obtained at surgery. The receptor set was obtained from a female donor with early-stage non-small cell lung cancer. CDR3s include the opening cysteine and the closing phenylalanine or tryptophan. D genes are given only for firm matches. Size is omitted from some rows. Given values are once, few, many or a class for expanded clones.

size: many
V: TRBV4-1
J: TRBJ2-1
D: .
CDR3: CASSYLMSSYNEQFF
DNA: TGCGCCAGCAGCTACCTAATGAGCTCCTACAATGAGCAGTTCTTC

size: many
V: TRBV4-1
J: TRBJ2-1
D: .
CDR3: CASWSGEQFF
DNA: TGCGCCAGCTGGAGCGGTGAGCAGTTCTTC

size: many
V: TRBV2
J: TRBJ2-1
D: TRBD2
CDR3: CASVSGGAGEQFF
DNA: TGTGCCAGCGTTAGCGGGGGGGCCGGTGAGCAGTTCTTC

size: few
V: TRBV29-1
J: TRBJ1-1
D: .
CDR3: CSSRAFSMNTEAFF
DNA: TGCAGCTCCCGGGCCTTCTCCATGAACACTGAAGCTTTCTTT

size: few
V: TRBV3-1
J: TRBJ2-2
D: .
CDR3: CASSPGLMNTGELFF
DNA: TGTGCCAGCAGCCCGGGACTTATGAACACCGGGGAGCTGTTTTTT

size: many
V: TRBV10-3
J: TRBJ2-1
D: TRBD2
CDR3: CAISEMNSGGLSSYNEQFF
DNA: TGTGCCATCAGTGAGATGAATAGCGGGGGTCTGAGCTCCTACAATGAGCAGTTCTTC

size: .
V: TRBV7-9
J: TRBJ2-7
D: TRBD1
CDR3: CASSWGQEGQYF
DNA: TGTGCCAGCAGCTGGGGACAGGAGGGGCAGTACTTC

size: few
V: TRBV6-2/TRBV6-3
J: TRBJ1-1
D: .
CDR3: CASSYQTLLTAFF
DNA: TGTGCCAGCAGTTACCAGACACTATTAACAGCTTTCTTT

size: many
V: TRBV2
J: TRBJ1-6
D: .
CDR3: CASSISRSSYNSPLHF
DNA: TGTGCCAGCAGTATTAGCCGGAGCTCCTATAATTCACCCCTCCACTTT

size: .
V: TRBV5-1
J: TRBJ2-2
D: .
CDR3: CASSGRDRVDTGELFF
DNA: TGCGCCAGCAGCGGCCGGGATCGGGTCGACACCGGGGAGCTGTTTTTT

size: many
V: TRBV7-9
J: TRBJ1-2
D: .
CDR3: CASSLEEDYGYTF
DNA: TGTGCCAGCAGCTTAGAGGAGGACTATGGCTACACCTTC

size: many
V: TRBV18
J: TRBJ1-1
D: .
CDR3: CASSPPAGAVEAFF
DNA: TGTGCCAGCTCACCTCCAGCAGGGGCGGTTGAAGCTTTCTTT

size: .
V: TRBV9
J: TRBJ1-2
D: .
CDR3: CASSPVGQPRGAYDYTF
DNA: TGTGCCAGCAGTCCCGTCGGTCAGCCCCGAGGGGCGTATGACTACACCTTC

size: few
V: TRBV24-1
J: TRBJ2-2
D: TRBD2
CDR3: CATRTSGGFGELFF
DNA: TGTGCCACCAGGACTAGCGGGGGATTCGGGGAGCTGTTTTTT

size: many
V: TRBV6-2/TRBV6-3
J: TRBJ2-2
D: .
CDR3: CASKIYPDYATGELFF
DNA: TGTGCCAGCAAAATCTACCCCGACTACGCCACCGGGGAGCTGTTTTTT

size: many
V: TRBV7-9
J: TRBJ2-7
D: .
CDR3: CASSWTGEQYF
DNA: TGTGCCAGCAGCTGGACGGGCGAGCAGTACTTC

size: many
V: TRBV29-1
J: TRBJ1-1
D: .
CDR3: CSVEELEAFF
DNA: TGCAGCGTTGAAGAACTGGAAGCTTTCTTT

size: few
V: TRBV7-9
J: TRBJ2-2
D: .
CDR3: CASSLEGMGNTGELFF
DNA: TGTGCCAGCAGCTTGGAGGGAATGGGTAACACCGGGGAGCTGTTTTTT

size: many
V: TRBV5-4
J: TRBJ2-7
D: .
CDR3: CASSGGTRTPEQYF
DNA: TGTGCCAGCAGCGGCGGGACCCGGACCCCCGAGCAGTACTTC

size: few
V: TRBV7-6
J: TRBJ2-5
D: TRBD1
CDR3: CAITGGIQETQYF
DNA: TGTGCCATTACAGGGGGCATACAAGAGACCCAGTACTTC

size: many
V: TRBV28
J: TRBJ1-1
D: .
CDR3: CASSSLGGDAGGTEAFF
DNA: TGTGCCAGCAGTTCGCTGGGAGGCGACGCGGGGGGCACTGAAGCTTTCTTT

size: many
V: TRBV28
J: TRBJ1-6
D: .
CDR3: CASSLQDSPLHF
DNA: TGTGCCAGCAGTTTACAAGATTCACCCCTCCACTTT

size: many
V: TRBV5-1
J: TRBJ1-3
D: .
CDR3: CASSLASTSWNSGNTIYF
DNA: TGCGCCAGCAGCTTGGCGTCCACCTCTTGGAACTCTGGAAACACCATATATTTT

size: few
V: TRBV18
J: TRBJ2-3
D: .
CDR3: CASSYSTQYF
DNA: TGTGCCAGCTCGTACTCTACGCAGTATTTT

size: many
V: TRBV6-2/TRBV6-3
J: TRBJ2-1
D: TRBD2
CDR3: CASIRAGYNEQFF
DNA: TGTGCCAGCATCCGAGCGGGATACAATGAGCAGTTCTTC

size: .
V: TRBV7-2
J: TRBJ1-1
D: .
CDR3: CASSLFHRQEAFF
DNA: TGTGCCAGCAGCTTATTCCATCGGCAGGAAGCTTTCTTT

size: many
V: TRBV4-3
J: TRBJ2-2
D: .
CDR3: CASSRGSLLANTGELFF
DNA: TGCGCCAGCAGCCGGGGCTCCTTGCTTGCGAACACCGGGGAGCTGTTTTTT

size: many
V: TRBV2
J: TRBJ1-5
D: .
CDR3: CASRGDEGYQPQHF
DNA: TGTGCCAGCAGAGGGGACGAGGGGTATCAGCCCCAGCATTTT

size: many
V: TRBV28
J: TRBJ2-5
D: .
CDR3: CASSLAPRRETQYF
DNA: TGTGCCAGCAGTTTAGCGCCCCGCCGAGAGACCCAGTACTTC

size: once
V: TRBV2
J: TRBJ2-1
D: TRBD2
CDR3: CATTSGSKSYNEQFF
DNA: TGTGCCACTACTAGCGGGAGTAAGTCCTACAATGAGCAGTTCTTC

size: many
V: TRBV12-3/TRBV12-4
J: TRBJ2-1
D: .
CDR3: CASRVSSYNEQFF
DNA: TGTGCCAGCAGAGTGAGCTCCTACAATGAGCAGTTCTTC

size: many
V: TRBV30
J: TRBJ2-2
D: .
CDR3: CAWSRIFTGELFF
DNA: TGTGCCTGGAGCCGGATATTTACCGGGGAGCTGTTTTTT

size: few
V: TRBV11-2
J: TRBJ1-2
D: .
CDR3: CASSLGGLYGYTF
DNA: TGTGCCAGCAGCTTAGGCGGACTCTATGGCTACACCTTC

size: many
V: TRBV7-9
J: TRBJ2-5
D: .
CDR3: CASSQDGAQYF
DNA: TGTGCCAGCAGTCAAGACGGGGCCCAGTACTTC

size: .
V: TRBV7-2
J: TRBJ2-1
D: TRBD2
CDR3: CASSLGAGLGYNEQFF
DNA: TGTGCCAGCAGCTTAGGGGCCGGACTAGGTTACAATGAGCAGTTCTTC

size: .
V: TRBV2
J: TRBJ1-1
D: .
CDR3: CASKDGFLNTEAFF
DNA: TGTGCCAGCAAAGACGGCTTTTTGAACACTGAAGCTTTCTTT

size: few
V: TRBV5-1
J: TRBJ2-5
D: .
CDR3: CASSGTASQETQYF
DNA: TGCGCCAGCAGCGGTACAGCGAGCCAAGAGACCCAGTACTTC

size: .
V: TRBV29-1
J: TRBJ2-3
D: .
CDR3: CSVEVDPTDTQYF
DNA: TGCAGCGTTGAGGTAGACCCCACAGATACGCAGTATTTT

size: .
V: TRBV7-4
J: TRBJ2-6
D: .
CDR3: CASSLIASSGANVLTF
DNA: TGTGCCAGCAGCTTAATTGCTTCGTCCGGGGCCAACGTCCTGACTTTC

size: few
V: TRBV3-1
J: TRBJ2-7
D: .
CDR3: CASSQASGPPSKQYF
DNA: TGTGCCAGCAGCCAAGCCTCGGGGCCACCGAGCAAGCAGTACTTC

size: many
V: TRBV6-5
J: TRBJ2-7
D: .
CDR3: CASSYRVATQGEYF
DNA: TGTGCCAGCAGTTACCGGGTCGCAACTCAGGGAGAGTACTTC

size: many
V: TRBV12-3/TRBV12-4
J: TRBJ1-3
D: .
CDR3: CASSFSAGNTIYF
DNA: TGTGCCAGCAGTTTTTCCGCTGGAAACACCATATATTTT

size: many
V: TRBV11-3
J: TRBJ2-7
D: .
CDR3: CASSRREGYEQYF
DNA: TGTGCCAGCAGTCGTCGCGAGGGCTACGAGCAGTACTTC

size: few
V: TRBV12-3/TRBV12-4
J: TRBJ1-2
D: TRBD1
CDR3: CATSLYRGRPTF
DNA: TGTGCCACCAGTTTGTACAGGGGGCGACCCACCTTC

size: .
V: TRBV7-2
J: TRBJ1-5
D: TRBD1
CDR3: CASSRDRGQGQPQHF
DNA: TGTGCCAGCAGCCGGGACAGGGGGCAAGGGCAGCCCCAGCATTTT

size: many
V: TRBV9
J: TRBJ1-6
D: .
CDR3: CASRETNSPLHF
DNA: TGTGCCAGCAGAGAAACCAATTCACCCCTCCACTTT

size: .
V: TRBV2
J: TRBJ1-2
D: .
CDR3: CASSDRTAIGYTF
DNA: TGTGCCAGCAGTGATCGGACAGCGATTGGCTACACCTTC